Listed below are T cell receptor beta chains from one sample, sequenced in a study of blood T cell repertoires in COVID-19. Here immunoSEQ multiplex PCR was the method, and the copy in TCRdb shows in-frame clones only, minus some. The table includes 90,000 to 120,000 clones, about 80% detected once. Sequencing was carried out using peripheral blood. Every receptor here comes from an older man with acute or convalescent COVID-19. The conserved cysteine and the conserved F or W are not part of the CDR3 here.

v_call	j_call	cdr3_aa
TRBV10-3	TRBJ1-1	AISEQGAVTEAF
TRBV10-2	TRBJ2-3	ASSEDRGHTDTQY
TRBV6-6	TRBJ1-5	ASSPLGTGHSNQPQH
TRBV14	TRBJ1-2	ASSLSGQEVYGYT
TRBV11-2	TRBJ2-2	ASSTTGGAAGELF
TRBV12-3/TRBV12-4	TRBJ1-2	ASSSTGGDGYT
TRBV5-6	TRBJ2-7	ASSFGPTGGNEQY
TRBV10-1	TRBJ2-1	ASSDQGEDEQF
TRBV5-4	TRBJ2-5	ASSTELQETQY
TRBV19	TRBJ1-5	ASSSYDRDNQPQH
TRBV5-5	TRBJ2-1	ASSLGGSSYNEQF
TRBV11-3	TRBJ1-1	ASSLDGAGEAF
TRBV7-9	TRBJ2-1	ASSLANPYNEQF
TRBV10-3	TRBJ2-7	AISESGQGYEQY
TRBV27	TRBJ1-6	ASSALLGDNSPLH
TRBV5-5	TRBJ1-2	ASNPDRGFTYGYT
TRBV21-1	TRBJ1-1	ASSKDGGQGAEDEAF
TRBV5-5	TRBJ1-2	ASSWGTGTTNYGYT
TRBV10-3	TRBJ2-7	AITPTNSYEQY
TRBV29-1	TRBJ1-2	SVEGGQGGYT
TRBV5-1	TRBJ2-7	ASRISPGLAYEQY
TRBV2	TRBJ1-6	ASTGQGHNSPLH
TRBV19	TRBJ1-1	ASSMGRENTEAF